The 18 T cell receptor beta chains presented below share a single source sample, sequenced in a study of shared clonotypes between healthy human individuals. The assay was immunoSEQ multiplex PCR, and TCRdb's table has in-frame clones only and misses some. The table includes 2 million or so clones, approximately 95% detected once. The sequenced material came from naive CD4+ T cells sorted from blood. Specified subset: CD45RA+ positively selected. The receptors here all came from a man aged 18-30 years in good health.

This clone was recorded once. The J gene is TRBJ2-4, the V gene TRBV11-2, with 8 bases matching TRBD2. Per germline, CDR1 SGHAT and CDR2 FQNNGV. The trim removed 4 bases at V and 8 bases at J, leaving 4 bases unmatched. This CDR3 contains 13 residues. For the CDR3, the DNA is TGTGCCAGCAGCTCCGGGGGGGCATACATTCAGTACTTC. Translation: CASSSGGAYIQYF. The complete variable domain, with remaining parts taken from reference TRBV11-2 and TRBJ2-4, reads EAGVAQSPRYKIIEKRQSVAFWCNPISGHATLYWYQQILGQGPKLLIQFQNNGVVDDSQLPKDRFSAERLKGVDSTLKIQPAKLEDSAVYLCASSSGGAYIQYFGAGTRLSVL.

The V and J genes are TRBV11-2 and TRBJ2-1, with D possibly TRBD1 on 6 matching bases. The CDR3 sequence is 14 residues long. Trimming removed 0 bases from V and 3 bases from J, with 6 bases in between. In germline, CDR1 is SGHAT, CDR2 FQNNGV. CDR3 coding DNA: TGTGCCAGCAGCTTAGAAGGGGGCTACAATGAGCAGTTCTTC. Its translation is CASSLEGGYNEQFF. The variable domain in full, completed from reference TRBV11-2 and TRBJ2-1, reads EAGVAQSPRYKIIEKRQSVAFWCNPISGHATLYWYQQILGQGPKLLIQFQNNGVVDDSQLPKDRFSAERLKGVDSTLKIQPAKLEDSAVYLCASSLEGGYNEQFFGPGTRLTVL.

The chain joins TRBV7-2 to TRBJ1-2, with TRBD1 matching 9 bases. Germline values: CDR1 SGHTA, CDR2 FQGNSA. The V gene end was trimmed by 4 bases and the J gene end by 5 bases; junction bases not matched to a gene: 11. CDR3 length equals 16 residues. CDR3 sequence: CASSSPDRGLGYGYTF. CDR3 coding DNA: TGTGCCAGCAGCTCTCCGGACAGGGGACTTGGGTATGGCTACACCTTC. The complete variable domain, with remaining parts taken from reference TRBV7-2 and TRBJ1-2, reads GAGVSQSPSNKVTEKGKDVELRCDPISGHTALYWYRQSLGQGLEFLIYFQGNSAPDKSGLPSDRFSAERTGGSVSTLTIQRTQQEDSAVYLCASSSPDRGLGYGYTFGSGTRLTVV.

Concerning this clone: Other DNA sequences in this sample translate to the same CDR3. The V call is TRBV4-1, the J call TRBJ1-3; D gene uncertain. The CDR3 spans 14 residues. With 3 bases removed from V and 0 bases from J, the gap between germline ends came to 6 bases. Looked up from germline, CDR1 is MGHRA and CDR2 is YSYEKL. CDR3 nucleotide sequence: TGCGCCAGCAGCCACTTCGGCTCTGGAAACACCATATATTTT. Its translation is CASSHFGSGNTIYF.

The chain combines TRBV6-1 with TRBJ2-3; 8 bases agree with TRBD2. Losses at the gene ends were 10 bases for V and 9 bases for J; bases not matched to a gene: 15. Germline assignment: CDR1 MNHNS and CDR2 SASEGT. This CDR3 spans 14 amino acids. The CDR3: CATRALGSGMTQYF. Here the CDR3 DNA reads TGTGCCACCCGGGCGTTAGGTAGCGGGATGACGCAGTATTTT.

In the case of this clone: Possible read error: a much larger clone is one base away. The chain combines TRBV27 with TRBJ2-2; TRBD1 might be the D (5 bases). V was pared by 7 bases and J by 0 bases, with 12 bases between. The germline gives CDR1 MNHEY, CDR2 SMNVEV (reference sequence). CDR3 size: 15 residues. CDR3 sequence reads: CASNSGAANTGELFF. The CDR3 coding sequence is TGTGCCAGCAATAGTGGGGCAGCGAACACCGGGGAGCTGTTTTTT.

The chain joins TRBV25-1 to TRBJ1-5, with D perhaps matching TRBD1 (5 bases). Germline lookup yields CDR1 MGHDK and CDR2 SYGVNS. CDR3 length equals 15 residues. V lost 5 bases to trimming and J lost 3 bases, with 14 bases between them. Here the CDR3 reads CASSPRGRTNQPQHF. DNA for the CDR3: TGTGCCAGCAGTCCGCGGGGACGGACCAATCAGCCCCAGCATTTT.

Only a few counts were recorded for this clone. The gene calls are TRBV7-9 and TRBJ2-5; D is ambiguous. CDR1 SEHNR and CDR2 FQNEAQ come from the germline V gene (reference sequence). Trimming shortened V by 5 bases and J by 7 bases, and 11 bases separated the two germline ends. The CDR3 loop spans 12 amino acids. This CDR3 reads CASSASLGTQYF. The CDR3 DNA reads TGTGCCAGCAGCGCATCGCTGGGGACCCAGTACTTC.

The chain combines TRBV30 with TRBJ1-2, with D perhaps matching TRBD1 (5 bases). The CDR3 contains 14 residues. The germline V gene has CDR1 GTSNPN and CDR2 SVGIG (reference sequence). Trimming pared 1 base from V and 7 bases from J, leaving 16 bases between. The CDR3 sequence is CAWSGSGRSAGYTF. Written as DNA, the CDR3 is TGTGCCTGGAGTGGATCAGGGAGATCGGCTGGCTACACCTTC.

This clone has only one observation. A clone one base away is much larger, so this may be a read error. Other DNA sequences within the sample encode an identical CDR3. The V and J genes are TRBV6-1 and TRBJ1-4; no clear D. Germline assignment: CDR1 MNHNS and CDR2 SASEGT. The CDR3 runs 14 residues. With 3 bases removed from V and 0 bases from J, the gap between germline ends came to 5 bases. The CDR3 is CASSEGTTNEKLFF. The CDR3 region has the DNA TGTGCCAGCAGTGAGGGGACAACTAATGAAAAACTGTTTTTT.

The chain recombines TRBV5-1 with TRBJ2-3; unclear D gene. This CDR3 spans 13 amino acids. The germline V gene encodes CDR1 SGHRS and CDR2 YFSETQ. V was trimmed by 6 bases and J by 1 base, leaving 9 bases between them. As DNA, the CDR3 is TGCGCCAGCACCTGGGAAGGCACAGATACGCAGTATTTT. This sequence encodes CASTWEGTDTQYF.

Concerning this clone: This may come from a read error, since a much larger clone is one base off. Other nucleotide sequences in the sample specify the same CDR3. V is TRBV11-2 and J is TRBJ1-1, with 7 nucleotides matching TRBD1. The CDR3 contains 14 residues. Germline V gene data show CDR1 as SGHAT and CDR2 as FQNNGV. With 4 bases clipped from V and 1 base from J, the junction kept 3 bases outside the gene matches. CDR3 sequence (DNA): TGTGCCAGCAGCTCCGGGACAGCGAACACTGAAGCTTTCTTT. Protein: CASSSGTANTEAFF.

As to this clone: Other DNA sequences in the sample encode the same CDR3. V gene TRBV10-3 combines with J gene TRBJ2-2, with TRBD1 identical over 8 bases. V lost 7 bases, J lost 3 bases, and 4 bases stayed unmatched. This CDR3 has 14 amino acids. Looked up from germline, CDR1 is ENHRY and CDR2 is SYGVKD. CDR3 amino acids: CAITQGADTGELFF. In DNA form, the CDR3 reads TGTGCCATCACCCAGGGGGCTGACACCGGGGAGCTGTTTTTT.

The rearrangement joins TRBV19 to TRBJ1-1, with 7 bases fitting TRBD1. With V trimmed by 6 bases and J by 1 base, 5 bases remained unmatched. Germline V gene sequence: CDR1 LNHDA, CDR2 SQIVND (reference sequence). The CDR3 is made up of 14 amino acids. The CDR3 DNA follows: TGTGCCAGTAGGGCCGGGACAGCGAACACTGAAGCTTTCTTT. It yields the protein CASRAGTANTEAFF. Supplemented by reference TRBV19 and TRBJ1-1, the full variable domain reads DGGITQSPKYLFRKEGQNVTLSCEQNLNHDAMYWYRQDPGQGLRLIYYSQIVNDFQKGDIAEGYSVSREKKESFPLTVTSAQKNPTAFYLCASRAGTANTEAFFGQGTRLTVV.

The sample holds one count of this clone. This chain uses TRBV2 with TRBJ2-4; D might be TRBD1 (6 bases). Trimming took off 2 bases at V and 3 bases at J, with 11 bases between the two ends. Germline V gene lookup returns CDR1 SNHLY and CDR2 FYNNEI. CDR3 length equals 15 residues. The CDR3 DNA follows: TGTGCCAGCAGTGAAAGTTTCAGGGGCAAAAACATTCAGTACTTC. This translates into CASSESFRGKNIQYF.

A note on this clone: One junction end does not reproduce the germline sequence, and a read error may be involved. The chain uses TRBV6-6 and TRBJ2-1; D ambiguous. CDR3 size: 14 residues. Germline V gives CDR1 MNHNY, CDR2 SVGAGI (reference sequence). CDR3 region: CASSYETTYTEQFF. The CDR3 coding sequence is TGTGCCAGCAGTTACGAGACCACATACACTGAGCAGTTCTTC.

The gene calls are TRBV2 and TRBJ2-7; tentatively, D is TRBD2 (5 bases). The germline gives CDR1 SNHLY, CDR2 FYNNEI. V was shortened by 6 bases and J by 0 bases, with 9 bases between the two germline ends. This CDR3 is built from 13 residues. The CDR3 here is CASRSRGSYEQYF. CDR3 nucleotides: TGTGCCAGCAGATCACGGGGCTCCTACGAGCAGTACTTC.

J is TRBJ2-2 and V is TRBV21-1; TRBD1 reflects the table's D call only, with no check against the DNA. TRBV21-1 is a pseudogene segment. The CDR3 runs to 17 residues. The CDR3 DNA follows: TGTGCCAGCAGCTTTCGCAGGGTTCGTCCGAATGTCGGGGAGCTGTTTTTT. The encoded protein is CASSFRRVRPNVGELFF.